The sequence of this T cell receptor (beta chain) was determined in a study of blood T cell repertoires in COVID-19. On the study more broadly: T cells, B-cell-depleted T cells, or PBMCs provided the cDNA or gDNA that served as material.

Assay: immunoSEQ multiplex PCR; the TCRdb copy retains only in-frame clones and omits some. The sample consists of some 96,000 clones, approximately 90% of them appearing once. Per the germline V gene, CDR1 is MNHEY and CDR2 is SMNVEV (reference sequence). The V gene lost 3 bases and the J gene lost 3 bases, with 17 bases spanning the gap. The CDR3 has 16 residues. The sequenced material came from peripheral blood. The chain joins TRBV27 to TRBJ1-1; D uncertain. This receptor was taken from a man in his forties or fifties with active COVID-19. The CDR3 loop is CASSFLSGGKDTEAFF. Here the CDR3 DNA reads TGTGCCAGCAGTTTTTTATCGGGAGGTAAGGACACTGAAGCTTTCTTT.